Listed below are T cell receptor beta chains from one sample, sequenced in a study of cytomegalovirus exposure and HLA in healthy donors. The repertoire was sequenced with immunoSEQ multiplex PCR; TCRdb's copy has only in-frame clones and lacks some. The sample carries 250,000 to 350,000 clones, roughly 90% recorded once. The sample comprised PBMCs. These TCRs come from a man aged 40-49 years in good health and CMV-seropositive. CDR3s include the opening cysteine and the closing phenylalanine or tryptophan. A D gene is named only where the DNA matches it firmly. A row's size may be missing; if present it is once, few, many or a size class.

TRBV6-5	NA	NA	TRBJ1-2	CASRTPAGNYGYTF	TGTGCCAGCAGAACTCCGGCGGGGAACTATGGCTACACCTTC
TRBV7-6	NA	TRBD2	TRBJ2-7	CASSLGTSGLYEQYF	TGTGCCAGCAGCTTAGGGACTAGCGGATTGTACGAGCAGTACTTC
TRBV28	NA	NA	TRBJ2-1	CASSLKSGYNEQFF	TGTGCCAGCAGTTTAAAATCAGGGTACAATGAGCAGTTCTTC
TRBV27	NA	NA	TRBJ1-2	CATLTSQPYGYTF	TGTGCCACCCTCACTTCACAGCCCTATGGCTACACCTTC
TRBV25-1	once	NA	TRBJ2-7	CASGSLGIPYEQYF	TGTGCCAGCGGGTCTCTGGGCATTCCCTACGAGCAGTACTTC
TRBV7-2	once	TRBD2	TRBJ2-3	CASSPSGVTDTQYF	TGTGCCAGCAGCCCTAGCGGGGTCACAGATACGCAGTATTTT
TRBV2	NA	NA	TRBJ2-3	CASSEGRASTDTQYF	TGTGCCAGCAGTGAGGGCAGAGCAAGCACAGATACGCAGTATTTT
TRBV9	once	NA	TRBJ1-5	CASSVWESNQPQHF	TGTGCCAGCAGCGTATGGGAGTCCAATCAGCCCCAGCATTTT
TRBV4-2	NA	NA	TRBJ1-2	CASSQGPGDGYGYTF	TGTGCCAGCAGCCAAGGGCCAGGGGATGGCTATGGCTACACCTTC
TRBV7-6	NA	TRBD1	TRBJ2-7	CASSFWDRGYEQYF	TGTGCCAGCAGCTTCTGGGACAGGGGCTACGAGCAGTACTTC
TRBV2	NA	NA	TRBJ2-1	CASSDGGRVEQFF	TGTGCCAGCAGTGACGGCGGGCGGGTTGAGCAGTTCTTC
TRBV6-5	NA	TRBD1	TRBJ2-7	CASSRQGASYEQYF	TGTGCCAGCAGTAGACAGGGGGCCTCCTACGAGCAGTACTTC
TRBV4-3	NA	TRBD1	TRBJ2-1	CASSQDGQGKNEQFF	TGCGCCAGCAGCCAAGACGGACAGGGTAAGAATGAGCAGTTCTTC
TRBV6-6	NA	NA	TRBJ1-3	CASKQSENTIYF	TGTGCCAGCAAGCAATCCGAAAACACCATATATTTT
TRBV11-2	NA	TRBD2	TRBJ2-1	CASSLERLAGEGEQFF	TGTGCCAGCAGCTTAGAGCGACTAGCGGGAGAAGGTGAGCAGTTCTTC
TRBV27	NA	TRBD1	TRBJ2-1	CASSSPRTGPQFF	TGTGCCAGCAGTTCCCCACGGACAGGGCCGCAGTTCTTC
TRBV2	once	TRBD1	TRBJ2-1	CASSEKGGQAYNEQFF	TGTGCCAGCAGTGAGAAGGGGGGACAGGCCTACAATGAGCAGTTCTTC
TRBV6-6	NA	NA	TRBJ1-1	CASSPDRNQGAFF	TGTGCCAGCAGCCCCGACAGGAATCAGGGAGCTTTCTTT
TRBV25-1	NA	TRBD2	TRBJ2-5	CASSGYRGLAGYQETQYF	TGTGCCAGCAGTGGGTACCGAGGTTTAGCGGGGTACCAAGAGACCCAGTACTTC
TRBV5-8	NA	TRBD1	TRBJ1-2	CASSGHQGADYGYTF	TGTGCCAGCAGCGGGCACCAGGGGGCGGACTATGGCTACACCTTC
TRBV15	NA	TRBD1	TRBJ2-7	CATSRDIGGPYEQYF	TGTGCCACCAGCAGAGATATAGGGGGCCCCTACGAGCAGTACTTC
TRBV19	NA	NA	TRBJ1-2	CASSPAGGGNYGYTF	TGTGCCAGTAGTCCCGCCGGGGGGGGAAACTATGGCTACACCTTC
TRBV27	few	NA	TRBJ2-2	CASRALGTANTGELFF	TGTGCCAGCAGGGCACTCGGGACTGCCAACACCGGGGAGCTGTTTTTT
TRBV29-1	NA	NA	TRBJ2-7	CSVASGRGYEQYF	NA
TRBV28	NA	NA	TRBJ2-5	CASSFWEDTRVETQYF	TGTGCCAGCAGTTTTTGGGAGGACACCAGAGTGGAGACCCAGTACTTC
TRBV5-6	NA	NA	TRBJ2-7	CASSVRGSYEQYF	TGTGCCAGCAGCGTCAGGGGCTCCTACGAGCAGTACTTC
TRBV19	NA	TRBD1	TRBJ1-1	CASSTRTGRAEAFF	TGTGCCAGTAGTACGAGGACAGGGAGGGCTGAAGCTTTCTTT
TRBV11-2	NA	NA	TRBJ2-5	CASRDPGGRSPETQYF	TGTGCCAGCAGGGACCCCGGGGGGCGGTCCCCAGAGACCCAGTACTTC
TRBV28	NA	NA	TRBJ1-5	CASRSPSGGSNQPQHF	TGTGCCAGCAGGTCCCCCTCGGGGGGAAGCAATCAGCCCCAGCATTTT
TRBV28	many	NA	TRBJ2-6	CASVSGTPGVLTF	TGTGCCAGCGTCTCCGGGACTCCCGGCGTCCTGACTTTC
TRBV19	NA	NA	TRBJ2-7	CASSAGDSYEQYF	TGTGCCAGTAGCGCAGGGGATTCCTACGAGCAGTACTTC
TRBV7-9	NA	TRBD1	TRBJ1-2	CASSEGTGYVPRGYTF	TGTGCCAGCAGCGAGGGGACAGGGTACGTTCCTAGGGGCTACACCTTC
TRBV2	NA	NA	TRBJ1-4	CASKERQAEKLFF	TGTGCCAGCAAAGAGCGACAGGCTGAAAAACTGTTTTTT
TRBV29-1	NA	TRBD1	TRBJ1-4	CSVEGQGVREKLFF	TGCAGCGTTGAAGGACAGGGGGTACGTGAAAAACTGTTTTTT
TRBV19	once	NA	TRBJ1-1	CASSTGQLNTEAFF	TGTGCCAGTAGTACTGGACAGCTGAACACTGAAGCTTTCTTT
TRBV4-3	NA	NA	TRBJ2-1	CASSQGGEDNEQFF	TGCGCCAGCAGCCAAGGGGGAGAGGACAATGAGCAGTTCTTC
TRBV28	NA	TRBD2	TRBJ2-1	CASSPLGLAGAEQFF	TGTGCCAGCAGCCCGTTGGGACTAGCGGGAGCTGAGCAGTTCTTC
TRBV9	NA	NA	TRBJ1-6	CASGRGAALNSPLHF	TGTGCCAGCGGCCGCGGAGCGGCCCTTAATTCACCCCTCCACTTT
TRBV20-1	NA	NA	TRBJ1-1	CSVGANTEAFF	TGCAGTGTTGGGGCCAACACTGAAGCTTTCTTT
TRBV7-9	NA	NA	TRBJ2-5	CASSGTGKGGETQYF	TGTGCCAGCAGCGGGACAGGCAAGGGGGGGGAGACCCAGTACTTC
TRBV6-5	once	TRBD1	TRBJ2-6	CASSVTGTGANVLTF	TGTGCCAGCAGCGTGACAGGGACTGGGGCCAACGTCCTGACTTTC
TRBV15	NA	TRBD1	TRBJ2-7	CATSRESTGDLYEQYF	TGTGCCACCAGCAGAGAATCGACAGGGGACCTCTACGAGCAGTACTTC
TRBV29-1	once	TRBD2	TRBJ2-1	CSVGGGSREQFF	TGCAGCGTTGGGGGGGGTTCCCGGGAGCAGTTCTTC
TRBV7-3	NA	TRBD2	TRBJ2-1	CASSSLAGEEGNEQFF	TGTGCCAGCAGCTCTCTAGCGGGCGAGGAGGGTAATGAGCAGTTCTTC
TRBV4-2	NA	TRBD2	TRBJ2-2	CASSQGLAGGSDTGELFF	TGTGCCAGCAGCCAAGGGCTAGCGGGAGGCTCCGACACCGGGGAGCTGTTTTTT
TRBV5-4	NA	TRBD1	TRBJ2-2	CASSFEAGGAFSGELFF	TGTGCCAGCAGCTTTGAGGCAGGGGGCGCTTTTTCCGGGGAGCTGTTTTTT
TRBV28	NA	TRBD2	TRBJ2-3	CASSSPAGGPSTADTQYF	TGTGCCAGCAGTTCCCCAGCGGGAGGGCCCAGTACGGCAGATACGCAGTATTTT